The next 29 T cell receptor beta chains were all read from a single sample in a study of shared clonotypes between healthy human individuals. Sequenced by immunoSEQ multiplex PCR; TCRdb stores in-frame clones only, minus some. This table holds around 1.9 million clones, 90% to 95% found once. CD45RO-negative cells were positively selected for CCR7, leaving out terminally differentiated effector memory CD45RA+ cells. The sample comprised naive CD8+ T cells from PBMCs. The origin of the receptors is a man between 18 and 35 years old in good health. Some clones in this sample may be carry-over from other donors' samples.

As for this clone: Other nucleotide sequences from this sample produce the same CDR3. CDR3 in amino acids: CASSVDRSSYNEQFF. The CDR3 DNA reads as TGTGCCAGCAGCGTAGATAGAAGCTCCTACAATGAGCAGTTCTTC. This chain connects TRBV9 to TRBJ2-1; D not certain. The CDR3 covers 15 residues. Germline CDR1 and CDR2: SGDLS and YYNGEE. Trimming stripped 0 bases from V and 0 bases from J, with 7 bases between.

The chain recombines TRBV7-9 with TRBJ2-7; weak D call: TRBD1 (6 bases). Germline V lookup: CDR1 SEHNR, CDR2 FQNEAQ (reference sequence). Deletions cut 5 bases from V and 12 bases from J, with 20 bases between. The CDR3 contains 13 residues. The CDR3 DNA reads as TGTGCCAGCAGCCCAGATGGGGGCCTCGCTCTGTACTTC. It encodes CASSPDGGLALYF.

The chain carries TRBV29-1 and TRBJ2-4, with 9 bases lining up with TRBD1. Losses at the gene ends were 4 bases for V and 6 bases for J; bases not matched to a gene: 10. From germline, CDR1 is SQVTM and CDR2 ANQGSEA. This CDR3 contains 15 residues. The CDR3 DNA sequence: TGCAGCGTTGTAAGCGGACAGGGGAGGCGAAACATTCAGTACTTC. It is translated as CSVVSGQGRRNIQYF.

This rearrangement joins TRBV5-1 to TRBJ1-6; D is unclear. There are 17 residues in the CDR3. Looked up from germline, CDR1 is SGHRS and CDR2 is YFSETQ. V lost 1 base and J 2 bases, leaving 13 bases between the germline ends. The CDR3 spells CASSLTTARAYNSPLHF. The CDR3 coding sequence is TGCGCCAGCAGCTTGACGACGGCCCGGGCCTATAATTCACCCCTCCACTTT.

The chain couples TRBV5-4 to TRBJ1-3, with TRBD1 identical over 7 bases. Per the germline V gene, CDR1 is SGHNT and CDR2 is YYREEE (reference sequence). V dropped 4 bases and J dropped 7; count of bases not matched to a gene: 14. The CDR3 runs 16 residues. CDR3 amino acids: CASSADTEGAGNTIYF. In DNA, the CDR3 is TGTGCCAGCAGCGCCGACACAGAGGGGGCAGGGAACACCATATATTTT. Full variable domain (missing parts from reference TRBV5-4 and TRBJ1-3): ETGVTQSPTHLIKTRGQQVTLRCSSQSGHNTVSWYQQALGQGPQFIFQYYREEENGRGNFPPRFSGLQFPNYSSELNVNALELDDSALYLCASSADTEGAGNTIYFGEGSWLTVV.

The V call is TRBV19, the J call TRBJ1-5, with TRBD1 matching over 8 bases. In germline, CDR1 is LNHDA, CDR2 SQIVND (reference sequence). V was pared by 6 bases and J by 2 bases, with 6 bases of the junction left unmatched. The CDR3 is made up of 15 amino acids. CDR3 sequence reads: CASRDRAVGNQPQHF. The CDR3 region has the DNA TGTGCCAGTAGGGACAGGGCTGTGGGCAATCAGCCCCAGCATTTT.

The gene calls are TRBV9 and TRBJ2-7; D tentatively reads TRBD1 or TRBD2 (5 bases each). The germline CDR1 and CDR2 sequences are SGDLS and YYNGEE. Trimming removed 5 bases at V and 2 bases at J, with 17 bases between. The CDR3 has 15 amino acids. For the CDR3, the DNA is TGTGCCAGCAGTTCTCAGGGAGACCCTACCTACGAGCAGTACTTC. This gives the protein CASSSQGDPTYEQYF.

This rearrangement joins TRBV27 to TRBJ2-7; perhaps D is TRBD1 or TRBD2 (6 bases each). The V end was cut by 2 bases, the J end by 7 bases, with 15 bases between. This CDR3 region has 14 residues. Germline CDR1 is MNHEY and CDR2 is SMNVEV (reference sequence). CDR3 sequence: CASSLTGGGREQYF. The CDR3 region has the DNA TGTGCCAGCAGTTTAACCGGAGGGGGTAGGGAGCAGTACTTC.

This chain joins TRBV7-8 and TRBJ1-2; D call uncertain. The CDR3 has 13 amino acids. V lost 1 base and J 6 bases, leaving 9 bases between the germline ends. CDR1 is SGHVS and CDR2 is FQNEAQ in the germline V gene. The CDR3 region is CASSLDGGDGYTF. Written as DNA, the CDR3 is TGTGCCAGCAGCTTAGACGGCGGGGATGGCTACACCTTC. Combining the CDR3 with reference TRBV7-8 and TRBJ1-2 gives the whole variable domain GAGVSQSPRYKVAKRGQDVALRCDPISGHVSLFWYQQALGQGPEFLTYFQNEAQLDKSGLPSDRFFAERPEGSVSTLKIQRTQQEDSAVYLCASSLDGGDGYTFGSGTRLTVV.

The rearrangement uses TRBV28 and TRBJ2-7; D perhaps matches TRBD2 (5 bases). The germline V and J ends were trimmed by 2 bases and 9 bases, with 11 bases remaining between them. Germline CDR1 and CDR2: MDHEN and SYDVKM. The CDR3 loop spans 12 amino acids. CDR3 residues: CASSLGLRGQYF. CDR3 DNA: TGTGCCAGCAGTTTAGGGCTCCGGGGGCAGTACTTC.

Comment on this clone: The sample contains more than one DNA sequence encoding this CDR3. The DNA for the CDR3 is TGTGCCAGCTCCCCGGGCGGAGAAGCCTACGAGCAGTACTTC. This encodes CASSPGGEAYEQYF. The V and J genes are TRBV28 and TRBJ2-7; the D is unclear. Germline values: CDR1 MDHEN, CDR2 SYDVKM. The CDR3 extends over 14 amino acids. Trimming stripped 8 bases from V and 2 bases from J, with 16 bases between.

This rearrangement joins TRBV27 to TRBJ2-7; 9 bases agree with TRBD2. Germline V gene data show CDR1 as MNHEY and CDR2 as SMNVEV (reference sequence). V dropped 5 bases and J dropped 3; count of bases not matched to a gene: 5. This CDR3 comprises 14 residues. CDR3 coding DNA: TGTGCCAGCAGTCCGACTAGCGGAGACTACGAGCAGTACTTC. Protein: CASSPTSGDYEQYF.

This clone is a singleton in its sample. The CDR3 spells CASSVEGRAANYGYTF. In DNA, the CDR3 is TGTGCCAGCAGCGTAGAAGGGAGAGCAGCTAACTATGGCTACACCTTC. V usage is TRBV9 and J usage is TRBJ1-2, with D hard to call. The germline V gene has CDR1 SGDLS and CDR2 YYNGEE. Trimming took off 0 bases at V and 0 bases at J, with 12 bases between the two ends. The length of the CDR3 is 16 residues.

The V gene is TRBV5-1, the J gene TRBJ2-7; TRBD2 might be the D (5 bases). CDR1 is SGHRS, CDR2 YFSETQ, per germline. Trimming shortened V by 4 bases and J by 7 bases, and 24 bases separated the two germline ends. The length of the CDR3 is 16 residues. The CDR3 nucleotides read TGCGCCAGCAGCCCTACCTACATCAACCCTTCGGGGGAGCAGTACTTC. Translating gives CASSPTYINPSGEQYF. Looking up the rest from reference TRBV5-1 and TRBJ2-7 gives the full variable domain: KAGVTQTPRYLIKTRGQQVTLSCSPISGHRSVSWYQQTPGQGLQFLFEYFSETQRNKGNFPGRFSGRQFSNSRSEMNVSTLELGDSALYLCASSPTYINPSGEQYFGPGTRLTVT.

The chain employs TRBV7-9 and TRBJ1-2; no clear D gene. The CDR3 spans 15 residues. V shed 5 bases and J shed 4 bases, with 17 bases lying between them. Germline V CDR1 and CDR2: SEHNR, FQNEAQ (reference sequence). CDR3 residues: CASSLPGGPLYGYTF. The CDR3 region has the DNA TGTGCCAGCAGCCTCCCTGGAGGCCCCCTCTATGGCTACACCTTC. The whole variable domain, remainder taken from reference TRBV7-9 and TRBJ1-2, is DTGVSQNPRHKITKRGQNVTFRCDPISEHNRLYWYRQTLGQGPEFLTYFQNEAQLEKSRLLSDRFSAERPKGSFSTLEIQRTEQGDSAMYLCASSLPGGPLYGYTFGSGTRLTVV.

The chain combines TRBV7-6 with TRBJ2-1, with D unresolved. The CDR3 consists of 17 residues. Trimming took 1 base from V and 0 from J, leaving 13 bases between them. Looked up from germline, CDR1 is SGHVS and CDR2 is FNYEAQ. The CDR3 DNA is TGTGCCAGCAGCTTAGAGGGTATATATCACTCCTACAATGAGCAGTTCTTC. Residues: CASSLEGIYHSYNEQFF.

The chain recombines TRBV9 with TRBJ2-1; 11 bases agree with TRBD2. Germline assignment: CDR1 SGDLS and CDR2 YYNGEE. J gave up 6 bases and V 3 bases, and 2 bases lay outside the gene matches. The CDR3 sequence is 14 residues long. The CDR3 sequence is CASSGGLAVNEQFF. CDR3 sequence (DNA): TGTGCCAGCAGCGGGGGACTAGCGGTCAATGAGCAGTTCTTC.

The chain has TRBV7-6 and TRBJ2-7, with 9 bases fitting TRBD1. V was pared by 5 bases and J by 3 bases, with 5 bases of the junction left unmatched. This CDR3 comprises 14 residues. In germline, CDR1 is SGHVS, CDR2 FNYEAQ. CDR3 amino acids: CASSPGQGIYEQYF. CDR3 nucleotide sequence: TGTGCCAGCAGCCCCGGACAGGGGATCTACGAGCAGTACTTC.

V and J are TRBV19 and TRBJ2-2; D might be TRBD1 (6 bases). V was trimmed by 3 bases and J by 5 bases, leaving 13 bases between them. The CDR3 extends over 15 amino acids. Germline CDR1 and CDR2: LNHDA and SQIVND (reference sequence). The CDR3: CASSMFSRGTGELFF. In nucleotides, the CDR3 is TGTGCCAGTAGTATGTTCTCCAGGGGTACCGGGGAGCTGTTTTTT. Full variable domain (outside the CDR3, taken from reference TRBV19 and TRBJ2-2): DGGITQSPKYLFRKEGQNVTLSCEQNLNHDAMYWYRQDPGQGLRLIYYSQIVNDFQKGDIAEGYSVSREKKESFPLTVTSAQKNPTAFYLCASSMFSRGTGELFFGEGSRLTVL.

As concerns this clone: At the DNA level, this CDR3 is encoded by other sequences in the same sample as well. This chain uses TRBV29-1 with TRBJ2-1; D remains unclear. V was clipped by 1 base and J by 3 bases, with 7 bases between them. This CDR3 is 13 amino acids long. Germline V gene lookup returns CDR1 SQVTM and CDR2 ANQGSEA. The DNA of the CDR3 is TGCAGCGTTGAAGGCGGAATCTACAATGAGCAGTTCTTC. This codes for CSVEGGIYNEQFF.

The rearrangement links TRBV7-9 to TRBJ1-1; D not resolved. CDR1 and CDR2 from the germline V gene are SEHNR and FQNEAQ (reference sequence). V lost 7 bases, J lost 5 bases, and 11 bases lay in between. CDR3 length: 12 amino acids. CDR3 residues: CASTREWTEAFF. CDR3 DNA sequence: TGTGCCAGCACCCGTGAGTGGACTGAAGCTTTCTTT.

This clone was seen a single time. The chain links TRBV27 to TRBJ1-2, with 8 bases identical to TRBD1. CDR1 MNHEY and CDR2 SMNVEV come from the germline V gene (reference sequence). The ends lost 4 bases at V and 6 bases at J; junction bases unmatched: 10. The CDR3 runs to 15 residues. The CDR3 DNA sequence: TGTGCCAGCAGTTCCGCCACAGGGGGAGGCGATGGCTACACCTTC. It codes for CASSSATGGGDGYTF.

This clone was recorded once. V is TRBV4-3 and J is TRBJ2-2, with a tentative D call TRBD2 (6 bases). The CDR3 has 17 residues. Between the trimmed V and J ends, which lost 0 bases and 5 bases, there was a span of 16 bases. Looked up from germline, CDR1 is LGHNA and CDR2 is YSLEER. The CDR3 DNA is TGCGCCAGCAGCCAAGATGGCGGGGCTAGAAGGACCGGGGAGCTGTTTTTT. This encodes CASSQDGGARRTGELFF.

Here the CDR3 reads CASSDREGGYGYTF. DNA of the CDR3: TGTGCCAGCAGCGATCGGGAGGGGGGCTATGGCTACACCTTC. The chain employs TRBV9 and TRBJ1-2, with a tentative D call TRBD1 (6 bases). Trimming stripped 3 bases from V and 4 bases from J, with 13 bases between. There are 14 residues in the CDR3. The V gene's germline CDR1 is SGDLS and CDR2 YYNGEE. The whole variable domain, remainder taken from reference TRBV9 and TRBJ1-2, is DSGVTQTPKHLITATGQRVTLRCSPRSGDLSVYWYQQSLDQGLQFLIQYYNGEERAKGNILERFSAQQFPDLHSELNLSSLELGDSALYFCASSDREGGYGYTFGSGTRLTVV.

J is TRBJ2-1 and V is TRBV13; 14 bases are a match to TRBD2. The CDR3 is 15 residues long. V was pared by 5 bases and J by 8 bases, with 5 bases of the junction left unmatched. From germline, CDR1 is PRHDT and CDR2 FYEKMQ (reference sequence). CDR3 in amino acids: CASSQGLAGVDEQFF. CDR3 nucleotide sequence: TGTGCCAGCAGCCAGGGACTAGCGGGAGTCGATGAGCAGTTCTTC.

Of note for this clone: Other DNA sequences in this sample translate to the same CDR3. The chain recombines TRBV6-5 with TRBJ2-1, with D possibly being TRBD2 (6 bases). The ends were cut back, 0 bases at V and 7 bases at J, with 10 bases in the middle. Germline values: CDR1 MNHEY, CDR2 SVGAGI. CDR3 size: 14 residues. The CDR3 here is CASSYSFGGNEQFF. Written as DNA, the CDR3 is TGTGCCAGCAGTTACTCGTTTGGAGGGAATGAGCAGTTCTTC.

For the CDR3, the DNA is TGTGCCAGCAGGGAGGGACGGACAGGGAACCTAGCCAAAAACATTCAGTACTTC. It specifies CASREGRTGNLAKNIQYF. J is TRBJ2-4 and V is TRBV6-4; 8 bases line up with TRBD1. Germline lookup yields CDR1 MRHNA and CDR2 SNTAGT. Unmatched junction bases numbered 13, after V lost 6 bases and J lost 0 bases. The CDR3 is made up of 18 amino acids.

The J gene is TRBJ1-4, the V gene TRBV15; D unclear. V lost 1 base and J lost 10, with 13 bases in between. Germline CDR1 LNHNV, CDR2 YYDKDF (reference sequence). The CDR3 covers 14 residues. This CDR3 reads CATSRGVGFRKLFF. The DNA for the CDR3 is TGTGCCACCAGCAGAGGTGTAGGGTTTCGAAAACTGTTTTTT. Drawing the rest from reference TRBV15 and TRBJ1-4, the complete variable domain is DAMVIQNPRYQVTQFGKPVTLSCSQTLNHNVMYWYQQKSSQAPKLLFHYYDKDFNNEADTPDNFQSRRPNTSFCFLDIRSPGLGDTAMYLCATSRGVGFRKLFFGSGTQLSVL.

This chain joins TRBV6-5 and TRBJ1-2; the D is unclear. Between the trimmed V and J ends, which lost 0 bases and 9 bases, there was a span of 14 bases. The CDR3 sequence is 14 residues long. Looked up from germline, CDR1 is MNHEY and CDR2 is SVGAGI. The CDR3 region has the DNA TGTGCCAGCAGTTACTCGAAACGGTCCCAGAGCTACACCTTC. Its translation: CASSYSKRSQSYTF.